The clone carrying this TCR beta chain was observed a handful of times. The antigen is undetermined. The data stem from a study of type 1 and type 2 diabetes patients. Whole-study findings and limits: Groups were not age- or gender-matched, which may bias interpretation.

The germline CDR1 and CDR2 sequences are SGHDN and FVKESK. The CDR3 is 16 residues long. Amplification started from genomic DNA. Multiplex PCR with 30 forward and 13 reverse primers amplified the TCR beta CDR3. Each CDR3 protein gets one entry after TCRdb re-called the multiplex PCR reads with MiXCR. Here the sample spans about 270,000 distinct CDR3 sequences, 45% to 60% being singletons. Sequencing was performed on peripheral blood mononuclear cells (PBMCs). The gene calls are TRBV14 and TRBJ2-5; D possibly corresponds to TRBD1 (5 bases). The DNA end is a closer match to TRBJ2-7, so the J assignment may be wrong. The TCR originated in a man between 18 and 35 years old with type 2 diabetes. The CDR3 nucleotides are TGTGCCAGCAGCCACGCTACAGGTTTAAGCTCCTACGAGCAGTACTTC. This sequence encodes CASSHATGLSSYEQYF.